This note documents a single T cell receptor (beta chain) sequence. Reverse transcription of roughly 0.45 to 1 ug RNA used random hexamers. TCRdb independently ran MiXCR on the immunoSEQ multiplex PCR reads; one entry per CDR3 protein. Among about 94,000 distinct CDR3 sequences listed, just under 95% were seen once. The CDR3 length is 16 residues. V shed 4 bases and J shed 4 bases, with 19 bases lying between them. Germline V gene lookup returns CDR1 MDHEN and CDR2 SYDVKM. TEMRA cells were FACS-enriched, with CD8+ and CD4+ T cells isolated negatively. This specimen belongs to a study of CD8 T cells in Susac syndrome.

The sample taken for sequencing was CD4+ T cells from PBMCs. J is TRBJ1-2 and V is TRBV28; perhaps TRBD1 as D (5 bases). This sequence originates from a human donor with Susac syndrome. The CDR3 nucleotides are TGTGCCAGCAGTTCCGCGCGAGGGGATTTACCCTATGGCTACACCTTC. It yields the protein CASSSARGDLPYGYTF.